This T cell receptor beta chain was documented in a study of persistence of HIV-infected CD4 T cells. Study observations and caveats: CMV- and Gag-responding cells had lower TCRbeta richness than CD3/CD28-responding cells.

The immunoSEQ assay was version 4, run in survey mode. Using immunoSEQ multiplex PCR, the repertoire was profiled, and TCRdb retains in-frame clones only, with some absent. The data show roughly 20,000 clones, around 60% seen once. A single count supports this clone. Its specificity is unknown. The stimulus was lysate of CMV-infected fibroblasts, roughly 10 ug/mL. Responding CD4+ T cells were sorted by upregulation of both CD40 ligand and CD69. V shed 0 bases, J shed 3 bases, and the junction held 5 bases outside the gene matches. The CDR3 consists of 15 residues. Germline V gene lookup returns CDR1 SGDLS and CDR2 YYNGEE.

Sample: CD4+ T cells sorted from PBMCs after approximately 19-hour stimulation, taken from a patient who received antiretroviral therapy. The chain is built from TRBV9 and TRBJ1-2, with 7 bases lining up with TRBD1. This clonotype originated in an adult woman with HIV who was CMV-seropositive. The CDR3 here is CASSVAPGGDYGYTF. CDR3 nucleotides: TGTGCCAGCAGCGTAGCCCCAGGGGGGGACTATGGCTACACCTTC.